A single sample is the source of the 3 T cell receptor beta chains below, sequenced in a study of blood T cell repertoires in COVID-19. TCRdb's table, derived via immunoSEQ multiplex PCR, lists solely in-frame clones and lacks some. The table includes about 360,000 clones, 87% detected once. Sequenced input: PBMCs or T cells enriched from blood (not recorded which). The source is a man aged 40-49 years in a cohort exposed to, infected with or recovered from COVID-19 (not recorded which).

V and J are TRBV9 and TRBJ1-5, with 9 positions matching TRBD1. The CDR3 is 14 residues long. Per germline, CDR1 SGDLS and CDR2 YYNGEE. The V gene end was trimmed by 3 bases and the J gene end by 11 bases; junction bases not matched to a gene: 9. The CDR3 loop reads CASSAGDRDSTQHF. CDR3 coding DNA: TGTGCCAGCAGCGCGGGGGACAGGGATTCGACCCAGCATTTT.

This chain joins TRBV27 and TRBJ1-4; 7 bases line up with TRBD1. The V gene end was trimmed by 8 bases and the J gene end by 6 bases; junction bases not matched to a gene: 9. The CDR3 is made up of 14 amino acids. CDR1 and CDR2 (germline): MNHEY, SMNVEV (reference sequence). The CDR3 bases are TGTGCCAGCCGGCGACAGGGAAGGCATGAAAAACTGTTTTTT. Protein product: CASRRQGRHEKLFF.

This clone appeared a few times. The CDR3 nucleotides read TGTGCCAGCAGTGGGACAGGGTATGGCTACACCTTC. It yields the protein CASSGTGYGYTF. This rearrangement joins TRBV27 to TRBJ1-2; TRBD1 agrees at 9 bases. After removal of 5 bases from V and 5 bases from J, the junction contained 0 bases not matched to a gene. The CDR3 spans 12 residues. The germline CDR1 and CDR2 sequences are MNHEY and SMNVEV (reference sequence).